The 18 T cell receptor beta chains below all came from one sample that was sequenced in a study of blood T cell repertoires in COVID-19. Clones were sequenced by immunoSEQ multiplex PCR, and TCRdb holds only the in-frame ones, with some missing. This table holds a few hundred thousand clones, around four fifths found once. The sequenced sample consisted of peripheral blood. The receptors shown here come from a man aged 55 to 70 who had recovered from COVID-19.

The J gene is TRBJ2-2, the V gene TRBV5-1, with 10 nucleotides matching TRBD1. The CDR3 covers 15 residues. Germline CDR1 reads SGHRS; CDR2 reads YFSETQ. Trimming cost V 5 bases and J 4 bases; bases outside gene matches: 5. In nucleotides, the CDR3 is TGCGCCAGCAGTAGGGACAGGGGTGGCACCGGGGAGCTGTTTTTT. The encoded protein is CASSRDRGGTGELFF.

This chain links TRBV29-1 with TRBJ2-3; D perhaps matches TRBD2 (6 bases). CDR1 is SQVTM, CDR2 ANQGSEA, per germline. Deletions cut 6 bases from V and 4 bases from J, with 17 bases between. The CDR3 length is 14 residues. The CDR3: CSVPRAGTSDTQYF. The CDR3 region has the DNA TGCAGCGTCCCCAGGGCGGGGACCTCAGATACGCAGTATTTT.

The rearrangement uses TRBV2 and TRBJ2-3; 11 bases agree with TRBD1. The germline V gene has CDR1 SNHLY and CDR2 FYNNEI. Losses at the gene ends were 6 bases for V and 2 bases for J; bases not matched to a gene: 4. This CDR3 region has 15 residues. CDR3 sequence (DNA): TGTGCCAGCAGGGGACAGGGGGTCTTCACAGATACGCAGTATTTT. Encoded protein: CASRGQGVFTDTQYF.

This clone came up many times. The chain employs TRBV6-1 and TRBJ1-5, with TRBD1 identical over 10 bases. CDR1 and CDR2 from the germline V gene are MNHNS and SASEGT. Losses at the gene ends were 0 bases for V and 5 bases for J; bases not matched to a gene: 7. There are 17 residues in the CDR3. The CDR3 loop reads CASSEAGWGQGHQPQHF. The DNA for the CDR3 is TGTGCCAGCAGTGAAGCGGGCTGGGGACAGGGGCATCAGCCCCAGCATTTT.

The CDR3: CASSRGTGREAFF. CDR3 nucleotide sequence: TGTGCCAGTAGTAGGGGGACAGGCCGGGAAGCTTTCTTT. V and J are TRBV19 and TRBJ1-1, with 8 positions matching TRBD1. This CDR3 region has 13 residues. J lost 8 bases, V lost 4 bases, and 6 bases had no gene match. Germline lookup yields CDR1 LNHDA and CDR2 SQIVND (reference sequence).

The V call is TRBV19, the J call TRBJ1-3; D not certain. The V gene's germline CDR1 is LNHDA and CDR2 SQIVND (reference sequence). V was cut by 2 bases and J by 1 base, with 12 bases left in between. CDR3 length: 16 residues. The CDR3 coding sequence is TGTGCCAGTAGTATACCAGCTGGGAGGTCTGGAAACACCATATATTTT. Translating it yields CASSIPAGRSGNTIYF.

V and J are TRBV28 and TRBJ1-2, with a weak D call TRBD1 (6 bases). Germline assignment: CDR1 MDHEN and CDR2 SYDVKM. V was pared by 7 bases and J by 2 bases, with 8 bases between. The CDR3 spans 12 residues. CDR3 residues: CASKDSNYGYTF. The CDR3 DNA is TGTGCCAGCAAGGACAGCAACTATGGCTACACCTTC.

This clone was observed a few times. CDR3 sequence reads: CASSFLAGGTGELFF. The CDR3 DNA is TGTGCCAGCAGCTTTCTAGCGGGAGGAACCGGGGAGCTGTTTTTT. V is TRBV5-5 and J is TRBJ2-2; 11 bases are shared with TRBD2. There are 15 residues in the CDR3. Trimming took 2 bases from V and 5 from J; bases not matched to a gene: 2. Germline V CDR1 and CDR2: SGHKS, YYEKEE (reference sequence).

The chain couples TRBV3-1 (or the pseudogene TRBV3-2) to TRBJ1-2; the match to TRBD1 covers 10 bases. The CDR3 totals 13 residues. Germline V gene lookup returns CDR1 LGHDT and CDR2 YNNKEL (reference sequence). V shed 4 bases and J 10 bases; nucleotides not matched to a gene: 6. Written as DNA, the CDR3 is TGTGCCAGCAGCCCATCGGGACAGGGGCACTACACCTTC. Its protein product is CASSPSGQGHYTF.

The chain carries TRBV7-2 and TRBJ2-1, with TRBD1 matching over 8 bases. The germline V gene has CDR1 SGHTA and CDR2 FQGNSA. Unmatched junction bases numbered 7, after V lost 5 bases and J lost 7 bases. The CDR3 covers 14 residues. CDR3 coding DNA: TGTGCCAGCAGCACCGGGACAGGATGGAATGAGCAGTTCTTC. Residues: CASSTGTGWNEQFF.

Regarding this clone: Other DNA sequences of this sample code for an identical CDR3. The V call is TRBV18, the J call TRBJ2-5; no definite D call. V lost 3 bases, J lost 3 bases, and 2 bases lay in between. Germline V lookup: CDR1 KGHSH, CDR2 LQKENI. This CDR3 region has 11 residues. The CDR3 bases are TGTGCCAGCTCACCCAAAGAGACCCAGTACTTC. Its protein product is CASSPKETQYF.

This clone has a single count. This chain uses TRBV12-5 with TRBJ1-5; D gene unclear. In germline, CDR1 is LGHNT, CDR2 FRNRAP. V was clipped by 7 bases and J by 3 bases, with 10 bases between them. This CDR3 has 13 amino acids. The CDR3 sequence: CASAQATNQPQHF. The CDR3 region has the DNA TGTGCTAGTGCTCAGGCTACCAATCAGCCCCAGCATTTT.

Points on this clone: This CDR3 is also generated by other DNA sequences in the sample. The V gene is TRBV6-5, the J gene TRBJ2-7; no firm D call. V gave up 0 bases and J gave up 3 bases, with 6 bases separating them. Germline CDR1 and CDR2: MNHEY and SVGAGI. The CDR3 length is 13 residues. CDR3 coding DNA: TGTGCCAGCAGTTACTCGGGCAGCTACGAGCAGTACTTC. It is translated as CASSYSGSYEQYF.

J is TRBJ2-3 and V is TRBV5-4; D gene ambiguous. The germline CDR1 and CDR2 sequences are SGHNT and YYREEE (reference sequence). CDR3 length: 13 residues. The V end was cut by 6 bases, the J end by 1 base, with 9 bases between. The chain's CDR3 is CASTGTGTDTQYF. The CDR3 DNA reads as TGTGCCAGCACCGGAACAGGCACAGATACGCAGTATTTT.

V gene TRBV9 combines with J gene TRBJ2-7, with TRBD1 identical over 10 bases. With 4 bases clipped from V and 4 bases from J, the junction kept 8 bases outside the gene matches. The CDR3 length is 15 residues. Looked up from germline, CDR1 is SGDLS and CDR2 is YYNGEE. The CDR3 is CASSKGDRGPYEQYF. In nucleotides, the CDR3 is TGTGCCAGCAGCAAGGGGGACAGGGGCCCTTACGAGCAGTACTTC.

This chain joins TRBV11-3 and TRBJ1-5; D unclear. Germline assignment: CDR1 SGHNT and CDR2 YENEEA. V was trimmed by 10 bases and J by 8 bases, leaving 12 bases between them. The CDR3 is 11 amino acids. This CDR3 reads CAISGLEPQHF. The CDR3 coding sequence is TGTGCCATCTCGGGGTTGGAGCCCCAGCATTTT.

This chain connects TRBV5-1 to TRBJ2-5, with 10 bases aligning to TRBD1. This CDR3 is built from 16 residues. V lost 4 bases and J lost 1; bases outside the gene matches: 7. Germline V gene data show CDR1 as SGHRS and CDR2 as YFSETQ. CDR3 bases: TGCGCCAGCAGCGCCCGGGGACAGGGGAGCCAAGAGACCCAGTACTTC. Encoded protein: CASSARGQGSQETQYF.

V gene TRBV7-2 combines with J gene TRBJ2-3; 13 nucleotides agree with TRBD2. V lost 5 bases and J lost 6; bases outside the gene matches: 8. This CDR3 spans 16 amino acids. The V gene's germline CDR1 is SGHTA and CDR2 FQGNSA. The CDR3 sequence is CASSLLAGGNLDTQYF. In DNA form, the CDR3 reads TGTGCCAGCAGCCTACTAGCGGGGGGGAACTTGGATACGCAGTATTTT. The variable domain in full, completed from reference TRBV7-2 and TRBJ2-3, reads GAGVSQSPSNKVTEKGKDVELRCDPISGHTALYWYRQSLGQGLEFLIYFQGNSAPDKSGLPSDRFSAERTGGSVSTLTIQRTQQEDSAVYLCASSLLAGGNLDTQYFGPGTRLTVL.